This T cell receptor beta chain is from a study of blood T cell repertoires in COVID-19. Study-wide background: PBMCs, B-cell-depleted T cells, or T cells were the source of the cDNA or gDNA that made up the material.

This table comes from immunoSEQ multiplex PCR, and its TCRdb copy is limited to in-frame clones, with some not included. In the table there are 200,000 to 250,000 clones, around 80% of which are singletons. J was trimmed by 7 bases and V by 3 bases; bases with no gene match: 16. CDR3 size: 19 residues. The germline V gene has CDR1 SGHVS and CDR2 FQNEAQ. Sequencing used peripheral blood. The J gene is TRBJ1-5, the V gene TRBV7-8, with 12 nucleotides matching TRBD1. The sequence was collected from a woman older than 75 with active or convalescent COVID-19. The CDR3: CASSLPYGPRDRGQQPQHF. The CDR3, as DNA: TGTGCCAGCAGCTTGCCTTATGGACCCCGGGACAGGGGGCAACAGCCCCAGCATTTT.